Below are 9 T cell receptor beta chains sequenced from a single sample in a study of T cell repertoires in cytomegalovirus infection. TCRdb re-called the reads with MiXCR, one entry per CDR3 protein. Seen here are about 160,000 distinct CDR3 sequences, about 20% observed once, and the top ten hold 20% to 30%. Their antigens remain unidentified. The material sequenced was CD8+ T cells from cultured PBMCs, taken from culture after CMV antigen stimulation. The source of these receptors is a human donor in good health (CMV status not recorded). Some clones in this sample may be carry-over from other donors' samples.

This clonotype has more than one count but fewer than ten. The V gene is TRBV7-2, the J gene TRBJ1-1; D is unresolved. The CDR3 has 13 amino acids. V was shortened by 5 bases and J by 8 bases, with 15 bases between the two germline ends. The germline gives CDR1 SGHTA, CDR2 FQGNSA. In DNA, the CDR3 is TGTGCCAGCAGCCCCACTCTGGCTAGGGAAGCTTTCTTT. It specifies CASSPTLAREAFF.

This clonotype turned up a few times. This chain uses TRBV2 with TRBJ1-5; D may be TRBD1 (5 bases). Between the trimmed V and J ends, which lost 4 bases and 3 bases, there was a span of 16 bases. CDR1 is SNHLY, CDR2 FYNNEI, per germline. The CDR3 totals 16 residues. The CDR3 nucleotides are TGTGCCAGCAGTGCCCCGGGGCAGAGCCTCAATCAGCCCCAGCATTTT. It is translated as CASSAPGQSLNQPQHF.

The V call is TRBV7-9, the J call TRBJ2-7; TRBD2 agrees at 8 bases. Losses at the gene ends were 4 bases for V and 6 bases for J; bases not matched to a gene: 14. Germline V lookup: CDR1 SEHNR, CDR2 FQNEAQ (reference sequence). This CDR3 spans 16 amino acids. Written as DNA, the CDR3 is TGTGCCAGCAGCTACACCGCCGGGGGGGCTGGAGGCGAGCAGTACTTC. Translation: CASSYTAGGAGGEQYF.

This chain joins TRBV7-2 and TRBJ2-7, with 9 bases fitting TRBD2. CDR3 length equals 16 residues. The germline gives CDR1 SGHTA, CDR2 FQGNSA. V was pared by 3 bases and J by 2 bases, with 8 bases of the junction left unmatched. The CDR3 reads CASSFIAGANTYEQYF. CDR3 nucleotide sequence: TGTGCCAGCAGCTTCATAGCGGGGGCCAACACCTACGAGCAGTACTTC.

This chain uses TRBV7-8 with TRBJ2-1, with TRBD1 identical over 8 bases. J was trimmed by 0 bases and V by 4 bases; bases with no gene match: 8. The germline CDR1 and CDR2 sequences are SGHVS and FQNEAQ. This CDR3 contains 17 residues. DNA of the CDR3: TGTGCCAGCAGCTCTCCCGGGACAGGTAACTCCTACAATGAGCAGTTCTTC. As protein: CASSSPGTGNSYNEQFF.

The V gene is TRBV4-1, the J gene TRBJ2-5; D is perhaps TRBD1 (6 bases). The CDR3 covers 14 residues. The ends were cut back, 1 base at V and 4 bases at J, with 10 bases in the middle. Germline CDR1 and CDR2: MGHRA and YSYEKL. CDR3 loop: CASSQGGLAETQYF. As DNA, the CDR3 is TGCGCCAGCAGCCAAGGGGGGCTAGCAGAGACCCAGTACTTC.

The chain carries TRBV6-5 and TRBJ2-5; TRBD1 matches 8 bases. CDR1 is MNHEY, CDR2 SVGAGI, per germline. J gave up 6 bases and V 4 bases, and 10 bases lay outside the gene matches. The CDR3 has 15 amino acids. CDR3 residues: CASSLSTGALKTQYF. The DNA of the CDR3 is TGTGCCAGCAGTTTATCGACAGGGGCATTGAAGACCCAGTACTTC.

CDR3 sequence: CASSAVGGDTDTQYF. The CDR3 nucleotides are TGTGCCAGCAGCGCCGTCGGGGGTGACACAGATACGCAGTATTTT. The rearrangement links TRBV7-3 to TRBJ2-3; the D gene is possibly TRBD2 (6 bases). Trimming left V 5 bases short and J 2 bases short, with 14 bases between. The CDR3 consists of 15 residues. Germline loops: CDR1 SGHTA, CDR2 FQGTGA. The entire variable domain, with the rest obtained from reference TRBV7-3 and TRBJ2-3, is as follows: GAGVSQTPSNKVTEKGKYVELRCDPISGHTALYWYRQSLGQGPEFLIYFQGTGAADDSGLPNDRFFAVRPEGSVSTLKIQRTERGDSAVYLCASSAVGGDTDTQYFGPGTRLTVL.

The rearrangement joins TRBV6-2 or TRBV6-3 to TRBJ1-1; 9 bases map to TRBD1. Per the germline V gene, CDR1 is MNHEY and CDR2 is SVGEGT. Trimming at V came to 5 bases and at J to 0 bases, leaving 4 bases not matched to a gene. The CDR3 runs 15 residues. CDR3 DNA: TGTGCCAGCAGTCCCGGGACAGGGCTGAACACTGAAGCTTTCTTT. Translating gives CASSPGTGLNTEAFF.